Each of the 4 T cell receptor beta chains below was sequenced from the same sample in a study of T-cell memory formation after mild COVID-19. TCRdb analysed the 5' RACE reads with MiXCR anew, one entry per CDR3 protein. The table lists approximately 480,000 distinct CDR3 sequences, about 20% of them singletons. The sequenced sample consisted of PBMCs or a T cell subset sorted from them (not recorded which). The receptors shown here come from an adult woman who had mild COVID-19 (a few samples of this study predate the infection). Cell type and time point are not known.

V and J are TRBV6-5 and TRBJ2-2; 13 bases align to TRBD2. CDR1 and CDR2 from the germline V gene are MNHEY and SVGAGI. The CDR3 is made up of 16 amino acids. Losses at the gene ends were 6 bases for V and 3 bases for J; bases not matched to a gene: 4. In DNA, the CDR3 is TGTGCCAGCAGGTCGGGACTAGCGGGACACACCGGGGAGCTGTTTTTT. This encodes CASRSGLAGHTGELFF.

The table lists this clonotype with many counts. The chain is built from TRBV6-1 and TRBJ2-5; D may be TRBD2 (6 bases). The CDR3 covers 15 residues. V lost 1 base, J lost 4 bases, and 13 bases lay in between. Germline V gene data show CDR1 as MNHNS and CDR2 as SASEGT. As DNA, the CDR3 is TGTGCCAGCAGTGAAGGTCGGGAGATCTTAGAGACCCAGTACTTC. It is translated as CASSEGREILETQYF.

This rearrangement joins TRBV20-1 to TRBJ1-1, with D uncertain. Per the germline V gene, CDR1 is DFQATT and CDR2 is SNEGSKA (reference sequence). The CDR3 is 12 residues long. Trimming removed 6 bases from V and 5 bases from J, with 13 bases in between. The DNA of the CDR3 is TGCAGTGCCCGCCGGGGAGGTACTGAAGCTTTCTTT. Translating gives CSARRGGTEAFF.

The rearrangement uses TRBV7-9 and TRBJ2-7; either TRBD1 or TRBD2 may fit D (5 bases each). There are 13 residues in the CDR3. Between the trimmed V and J ends, which lost 5 bases and 7 bases, there was a span of 15 bases. The V gene's germline CDR1 is SEHNR and CDR2 FQNEAQ (reference sequence). The CDR3 protein is CASSNGAGGEQYF. CDR3 nucleotide sequence: TGTGCCAGCAGCAACGGGGCTGGAGGAGAGCAGTACTTC.